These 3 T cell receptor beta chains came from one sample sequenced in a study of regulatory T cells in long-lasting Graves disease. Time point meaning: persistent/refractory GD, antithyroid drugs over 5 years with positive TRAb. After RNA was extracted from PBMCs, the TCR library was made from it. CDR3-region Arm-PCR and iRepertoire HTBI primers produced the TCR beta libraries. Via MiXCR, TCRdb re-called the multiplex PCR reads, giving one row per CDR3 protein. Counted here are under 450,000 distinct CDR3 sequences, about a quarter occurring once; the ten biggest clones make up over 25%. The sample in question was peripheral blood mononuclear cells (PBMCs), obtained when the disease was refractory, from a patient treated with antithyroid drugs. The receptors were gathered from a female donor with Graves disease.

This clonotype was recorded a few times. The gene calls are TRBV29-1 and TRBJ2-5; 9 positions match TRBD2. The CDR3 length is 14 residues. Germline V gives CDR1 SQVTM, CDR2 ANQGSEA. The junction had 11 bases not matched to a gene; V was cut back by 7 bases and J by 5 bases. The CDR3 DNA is TGCAGCGGGGCCCCGGGACTAGCTGGTGAGACCCAGTACTTC. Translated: CSGAPGLAGETQYF.

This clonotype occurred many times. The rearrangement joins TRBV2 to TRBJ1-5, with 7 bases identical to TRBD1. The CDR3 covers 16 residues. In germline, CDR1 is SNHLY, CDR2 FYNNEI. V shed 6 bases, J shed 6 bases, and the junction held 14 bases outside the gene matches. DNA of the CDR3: TGTGCCAGCAGGGGCGATTACAGGGGACGGGGTCAGCCCCAGCATTTT. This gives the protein CASRGDYRGRGQPQHF.

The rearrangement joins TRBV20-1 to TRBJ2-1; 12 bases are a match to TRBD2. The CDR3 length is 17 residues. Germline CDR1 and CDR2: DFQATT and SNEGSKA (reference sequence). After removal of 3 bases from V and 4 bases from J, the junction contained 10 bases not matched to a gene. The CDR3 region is CSASGRGLAGGYNEQFF. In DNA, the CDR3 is TGCAGTGCTAGCGGGAGAGGGCTAGCGGGAGGGTACAATGAGCAGTTCTTC.